This TCR beta chain originates from a study of metastatic and nonmetastatic thyroid tumors. Study in general: Repertoires were compared across blood and tumor or nodule tissue from malignant and benign thyroid patients.

V dropped 1 base and J dropped 2; count of bases not matched to a gene: 4. The CDR3 extends over 15 amino acids. Germline-derived CDR1 and CDR2 are SEHNR and FQNEAQ (reference sequence). Findings and caveats of the study: Reported TCR beta diversity, measured in blood and tumor, was significantly higher for malignant thyroid tumors than for benign nodules.

All patients reached thyroid surgery having received no treatment beforehand. In the original analysis: Clinicopathological groups differed in CDR3, with these differences serving to build a distant-metastasis classifier for papillary thyroid cancer. Using MiXCR, TCRdb re-called clones from the PCR reads. The V and J calls were determined by TCRdb, not by the authors. The sample lists about 13,000 clones, 23% occurring once. Regarding this clone: What it binds is not known.

Sequencing was carried out using blood. This receptor was identified in a female donor with papillary thyroid cancer or a benign thyroid nodule (not recorded which). Some clones in this sample may be carry-over from other donors' samples. This chain joins TRBV7-9 and TRBJ2-7; 8 nucleotides match TRBD2. CDR3: CASSLERGPTYEQYF. As DNA, the CDR3 is TGTGCCAGCAGCTTAGAGCGGGGGCCCACCTACGAGCAGTACTTC.